This section outlines one TCR beta chain sequence together with its context. What it recognizes is unknown. The CDR3 covers 14 residues. Germline assignment: CDR1 LNHDA and CDR2 SQIVND (reference sequence). Trimming took off 2 bases at V and 7 bases at J, with 9 bases between the two ends. The sample originates from a study of cytotoxic CD8 clonotypes in ibrutinib-treated CLL. The wider study: Response sampling occurred after a median 12 months of treatment (range 6 to 36).

Profiling relied on immunoSEQ multiplex PCR, and the TCRdb table lists in-frame clones only, not all of them. The sample has roughly 13,000 clones, roughly 50% seen once. Points from the study as a whole: The study found clonality rose at ibrutinib response, then fell toward baseline at progression. Researchers report that baseline clonality outpaced age-matched healthy donors and tracked circulating CD8+ T-cell counts.

This chain links TRBV19 with TRBJ1-6; no reliable D call. The origin of this receptor is a human donor with chronic lymphocytic leukemia. The starting material was PBMCs, obtained at an approximately 22-month disease-progression time point, from a patient treated with ibrutinib. In DNA form, the CDR3 reads TGTGCCAGTAGTATACCCGGTAGCAATTCACCCCTCCACTTT. It codes for CASSIPGSNSPLHF.